Shown below are 17 T cell receptor beta chains from a single sample sequenced in a study of identifying expanded T cells in peripheral blood. Libraries were prepared by immunoSEQ multiplex PCR; TCRdb keeps only in-frame clonotypes and omits some of them. The sample includes over 75,000 clones, about 91% of them seen just once. Input material: blood. These TCRs come from a person aged 18 to 75 in good health.

The chain recombines TRBV28 with TRBJ2-1, with TRBD1 matching 10 bases. Losses at the gene ends were 2 bases for V and 3 bases for J; bases not matched to a gene: 7. The germline gives CDR1 MDHEN, CDR2 SYDVKM. This CDR3 region has 17 residues. The chain's CDR3 is CASSLVLGQGVYNEQFF. The CDR3 coding sequence is TGTGCCAGCAGTTTAGTTTTAGGACAGGGGGTCTACAATGAGCAGTTCTTC. Full variable domain (outside the CDR3, taken from reference TRBV28 and TRBJ2-1): DVKVTQSSRYLVKRTGEKVFLECVQDMDHENMFWYRQDPGLGLRLIYFSYDVKMKEKGDIPEGYSVSREKKERFSLILESASTNQTSMYLCASSLVLGQGVYNEQFFGPGTRLTVL.

The V gene is TRBV9, the J gene TRBJ2-7; possible D gene TRBD2, 6 bases. CDR1 is SGDLS and CDR2 is YYNGEE in the germline V gene. Deletions cut 7 bases from V and 3 bases from J, with 17 bases between. The CDR3 covers 14 residues. CDR3 DNA sequence: TGTGCCAGCTCTCCCTGGGACTTTCACTACGAGCAGTACTTC. As protein: CASSPWDFHYEQYF.

This chain joins TRBV5-6 and TRBJ2-7; the D gene is possibly TRBD1 (5 bases). The CDR3 consists of 12 residues. V was cut by 4 bases and J by 4 bases, with 9 bases left in between. Germline CDR1 SGHDT, CDR2 YYEEEE. CDR3 DNA: TGTGCCAGCAGCCGCGACAGATACGAGCAGTACTTC. This encodes CASSRDRYEQYF.

CDR3 in amino acids: CASSHITYEQYF. The CDR3 bases are TGTGCCAGCAGCCATATAACCTACGAGCAGTACTTC. The chain recombines TRBV14 with TRBJ2-5; the D is unclear. The J call may be incorrect, as the DNA end agrees better with TRBJ2-7. The CDR3 extends over 12 amino acids. Per germline, CDR1 SGHDN and CDR2 FVKESK.

J is TRBJ1-2 and V is TRBV30; D remains unclear. Germline CDR1 reads GTSNPN; CDR2 reads SVGIG (reference sequence). V gave up 3 bases and J gave up 0 bases, with 11 bases separating them. This CDR3 spans 14 amino acids. The chain's CDR3 is CAWSSVPSNYGYTF. The CDR3 region has the DNA TGTGCCTGGAGCTCCGTACCCTCTAACTATGGCTACACCTTC.

The J gene is TRBJ2-2, the V gene TRBV29-1; D remains unclear. V lost 4 bases to trimming and J lost 6 bases, with 9 bases between them. The CDR3 length is 12 residues. Germline V CDR1 and CDR2: SQVTM, ANQGSEA. The CDR3 coding sequence is TGCAGCGTTGCAGTGGGCGCCGGGGAGCTGTTTTTT. Protein product: CSVAVGAGELFF.

On this clone itself: At the DNA level, this CDR3 is encoded by other sequences in the same sample as well. V usage is TRBV6-4 and J usage is TRBJ2-2, with D unclear. The CDR3 loop spans 13 amino acids. CDR1 and CDR2 from the germline V gene are MRHNA and SNTAGT. V gave up 6 bases and J gave up 6 bases, with 11 bases separating them. The CDR3 DNA reads as TGTGCCAGCAGCGATAGTAGCTCCGGGGAGCTGTTTTTT. Protein: CASSDSSSGELFF.

This chain uses TRBV6-1 with TRBJ1-1; 7 bases map to TRBD1. Germline lookup yields CDR1 MNHNS and CDR2 SASEGT. The CDR3 runs 13 residues. Unmatched junction bases numbered 4, after V lost 6 bases and J lost 3 bases. The CDR3 protein is CASSTGADTEAFF. The CDR3 DNA sequence: TGTGCCAGCAGCACAGGGGCGGACACTGAAGCTTTCTTT.

This chain joins TRBV28 and TRBJ2-7; 7 bases are a match to TRBD1. V lost 3 bases to trimming and J lost 2 bases; unmatched junction nucleotides: 16. The CDR3 has 18 residues. Germline V gene data show CDR1 as MDHEN and CDR2 as SYDVKM. CDR3 amino acids: CASSFDPRGQSRTYEQYF. CDR3 coding DNA: TGTGCCAGCAGTTTCGACCCTAGGGGACAGAGCCGCACCTACGAGCAGTACTTC.

The V call is TRBV9, the J call TRBJ1-1; tentatively, D is TRBD1 (6 bases). The CDR3 is 15 residues long. CDR1 and CDR2 (germline): SGDLS, YYNGEE. With 9 bases removed from V and 3 bases from J, the gap between germline ends came to 21 bases. Here the CDR3 reads CATSVRGEWDTEAFF. Here the CDR3 DNA reads TGTGCCACCAGTGTCAGGGGTGAATGGGACACTGAAGCTTTCTTT.

The CDR3 protein is CASSSDGTDTQYF. In nucleotides, the CDR3 is TGTGCCAGCAGCTCGGATGGGACAGATACGCAGTATTTT. The chain carries TRBV7-3 and TRBJ2-3; D gene unclear. The germline V and J ends were trimmed by 4 bases and 3 bases, with 8 bases remaining between them. The CDR3 loop spans 13 amino acids. Looked up from germline, CDR1 is SGHTA and CDR2 is FQGTGA.

CDR3 nucleotide sequence: TGTGCCACCAGCAGAGACCTACTAGCGGGACCCCTCGGGGATACGCAGTATTTT. It encodes CATSRDLLAGPLGDTQYF. The rearrangement uses TRBV15 and TRBJ2-3, with 10 positions matching TRBD2. Trimming cost V 0 bases and J 6 bases; bases outside gene matches: 12. Germline CDR1 reads LNHNV; CDR2 reads YYDKDF (reference sequence). This CDR3 has 18 amino acids.

A single count supports this clone. V usage is TRBV10-3 and J usage is TRBJ2-7; 10 bases fit TRBD1. V was clipped by 7 bases and J by 3 bases; unmatched bases: 9. Germline CDR1 ENHRY, CDR2 SYGVKD. The CDR3 length is 15 residues. The CDR3 DNA is TGTGCCATCAACACCGGGACAGGGGAGGACTACGAGCAGTACTTC. Protein: CAINTGTGEDYEQYF.

This clone was picked up one time. The chain recombines TRBV4-1 with TRBJ1-3; D is unclear. In germline, CDR1 is MGHRA, CDR2 YSYEKL. Between the trimmed V and J ends, which lost 7 bases and 8 bases, there was a span of 15 bases. CDR3 size: 13 residues. Here the CDR3 DNA reads TGCGCCAGCACCGCGATCGGGGATGACACCATATATTTT. Amino acid sequence: CASTAIGDDTIYF.

This clone was seen once. The CDR3 protein is CASSQGTSGGGANVLTF. The DNA of the CDR3 is TGTGCCAGCAGCCAAGGGACTAGCGGGGGTGGGGCCAACGTCCTGACTTTC. The rearrangement joins TRBV4-2 to TRBJ2-6; TRBD2 matches at 13 bases. The CDR3 is 17 amino acids. With V trimmed by 1 base and J by 3 bases, 0 bases remained unmatched. Germline V gene data show CDR1 as LGHNA and CDR2 as YNFKEQ.

The rearrangement uses TRBV5-6 and TRBJ1-2, with D tentatively TRBD1 (5 bases). Germline lookup yields CDR1 SGHDT and CDR2 YYEEEE. V was pared by 0 bases and J by 7 bases, with 13 bases between. CDR3 size: 14 residues. The DNA of the CDR3 is TGTGCCAGCAGCTTGGTTCAGTGGGGGATTGGCTACACCTTC. The encoded protein is CASSLVQWGIGYTF. Using reference TRBV5-6 and TRBJ1-2 for the parts outside the CDR3, the full variable domain is DAGVTQSPTHLIKTRGQQVTLRCSPKSGHDTVSWYQQALGQGPQFIFQYYEEEERQRGNFPDRFSGHQFPNYSSELNVNALLLGDSALYLCASSLVQWGIGYTFGSGTRLTVV.

The V and J genes are TRBV11-2 and TRBJ2-1; the match to TRBD2 covers 7 bases. CDR1 and CDR2 (germline): SGHAT, FQNNGV. The CDR3 loop spans 16 amino acids. With 0 bases clipped from V and 3 bases from J, the junction kept 5 bases outside the gene matches. CDR3 in amino acids: CASSLDLSGIYNEQFF. CDR3 DNA: TGTGCCAGCAGCTTAGATTTGAGCGGGATCTACAATGAGCAGTTCTTC.